Listed below are T cell receptor beta chains from one sample, sequenced in a study of blood T cell repertoires in COVID-19. Libraries were prepared by immunoSEQ multiplex PCR; TCRdb keeps only in-frame clonotypes and omits some of them. The sample records around 200,000 clones, around 86% being singletons. The sequenced sample consisted of peripheral blood. These TCRs come from a middle-aged man with acute or convalescent COVID-19. Each CDR3 is given without its conserved first and last residue.

V,CDR3
TRBV5-4,ASSLKEVPYEQY
TRBV19,ASSPFAYNEQF
TRBV11-2,ASSLVGRGNSPLH
TRBV9,ASSAEGQIYEQY
TRBV10-3,AISEFRDSVNYGYT
TRBV4-2,ASSQEGTSATLDEQF
TRBV6-5,ASSYSGPQEKLF
TRBV28,ASSLFGRSSSYNEQF
TRBV7-9,ASSSAIGGGAVRTGELF
TRBV24-1,ATSRLGGQGETQY
TRBV10-1,ASSGSGQSYEQY
TRBV7-9,ASSLASGATQY
TRBV19,ASSIDQINTEAF
TRBV30,AWSVGENNSPLH
TRBV7-9,ASSPPGSVGYGYT
TRBV9,ASSPHPGTNTGELF
TRBV25-1,ASSVGPGQGVMNEQF
TRBV27,ASSAGTGNEKLF
TRBV5-4,ASSPRGPQETQY
TRBV10-3,AISVGQVSYEQY
TRBV29-1,SVEVAANIQY
TRBV4-1,ASSPQYRGQGYNEQF
TRBV5-6,ASSLKGPHEQY
TRBV7-2,ASSLAATGNEQF
TRBV19,ASIGHTWAQDSNQPQH
TRBV18,ASSPQTSGGTDTQY
TRBV11-2,ASSLVGRAATNEKLF
TRBV7-2,ASSLPLGASTDTQY
TRBV5-5,ASSSITTTNEKLF
TRBV10-3,AISGGGGAINNEQF
TRBV10-3,AISPRNRENTGELF
TRBV7-9,ASSLRGARGTEAF
TRBV10-3,AIRGDRGLDTQY
TRBV2,ASIVRRGTTDTQY
TRBV7-8,ASSRGQGNQPQH
TRBV6-5,ASSTHLQGANTIY
TRBV28,ASRTPGGRTEAF
TRBV11-2,ASSMNREPSNSPLH
TRBV2,ASSVPWANSNQPQH
TRBV27,TSSVGL
TRBV4-1,ASSSGTGEFHEQF
TRBV10-2,ASSLGLPYNEQF
TRBV24-1,ATSDPRSYEQY
TRBV2,ASSGTQAGYT
TRBV5-1,ASSLSGGWEQY
TRBV5-1,ASSLLAGGSTGELF
TRBV6-1,ASSEEVGVGGAEQY
TRBV5-5,ASTLGGGLGYT
TRBV5-5,ASSSHARTGPEKLF
TRBV6-5,ASSSRLAGQETQY
TRBV21-1,ASLGGLVDVVASTDTQY
TRBV18,ASSFGSYEQY
TRBV5-1,ASSSAADTGELF